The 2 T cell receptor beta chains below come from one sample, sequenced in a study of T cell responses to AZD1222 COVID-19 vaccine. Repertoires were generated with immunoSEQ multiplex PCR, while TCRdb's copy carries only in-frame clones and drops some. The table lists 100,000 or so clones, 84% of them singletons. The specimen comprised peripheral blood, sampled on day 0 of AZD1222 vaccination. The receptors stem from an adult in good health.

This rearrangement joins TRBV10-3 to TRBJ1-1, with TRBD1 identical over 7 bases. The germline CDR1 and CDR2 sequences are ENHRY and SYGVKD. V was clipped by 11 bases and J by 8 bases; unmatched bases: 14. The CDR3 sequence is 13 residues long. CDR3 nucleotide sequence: TGTGCCGCAAGGCCCTATCAGGGACAGGAAGCTTTCTTT. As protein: CAARPYQGQEAFF.

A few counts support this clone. In DNA form, the CDR3 reads TGTGCCAGCAGTCCGCCACAGGAGAACACTGAAGCTTTCTTT. Its protein is CASSPPQENTEAFF. J is TRBJ1-1 and V is TRBV28; a weak D match, TRBD1 (5 bases). CDR1 and CDR2 from the germline V gene are MDHEN and SYDVKM. V dropped 5 bases and J dropped 1 base, with 11 bases sitting between them. This CDR3 spans 14 amino acids.